Listed here are 31 T cell receptor beta chains from one sample, sequenced in a study of Ad26.COV2.S vaccination and SARS-CoV-2 variants. Generated by immunoSEQ multiplex PCR, the TCRdb table keeps only in-frame clones and is missing some. In the table there are a few hundred thousand clones, around 90% of which are singletons. The treatment is: about 20 received Ad26.COV2.S at low or high dose, single or two shots; a few received placebo; per-sample allocation not given. At day 63 after the first vaccine or placebo injection, samples were drawn. The sequences come from peripheral blood, collected in a trial of Ad26.COV2.S vaccine versus placebo. These receptor sequences come from a person between 18 and 60 years old who received the Ad26.COV2.S COVID-19 vaccine or a placebo.

V is TRBV5-8 and J is TRBJ1-1; 7 bases map to TRBD1. The germline CDR1 and CDR2 sequences are SGHTS and YDEGEE. Trimming took 2 bases from V and 5 from J; bases not matched to a gene: 15. The CDR3 is 17 amino acids. For the CDR3, the DNA is TGTGCCAGCAGCTTCGAGGGGGCCGGGGCACTGTTAACTGAAGCTTTCTTT. It codes for CASSFEGAGALLTEAFF.

The chain has TRBV6-6 and TRBJ2-1; D remains ambiguous. The germline V gene encodes CDR1 MNHNY and CDR2 SVGAGI (reference sequence). The V end lost 2 bases, the J end lost 4 bases, and 15 bases lay between the germline ends. The CDR3 length is 16 residues. The CDR3 loop reads CASSYDWTPPYNEQFF. CDR3 coding DNA: TGTGCCAGCAGTTACGACTGGACCCCCCCATACAATGAGCAGTTCTTC.

In this sample, this clone turned up once. The V call is TRBV6-4, the J call TRBJ1-1; the D gene is possibly TRBD1 (5 bases). Trimming cost V 4 bases and J 4 bases, with 10 bases left between them. The CDR3 spans 13 residues. Germline loops: CDR1 MRHNA, CDR2 SNTAGT. Here the CDR3 DNA reads TGTGCCAGCAGTGCCGGGAGGGGCACTGAAGCTTTCTTT. Its protein is CASSAGRGTEAFF.

About this clone: This sample also contains other DNA sequences that code for the same CDR3. V is TRBV6-4 and J is TRBJ1-5; 9 bases agree with TRBD1. Germline CDR1 is MRHNA and CDR2 is SNTAGT. Unmatched junction bases numbered 0, after V lost 3 bases and J lost 6 bases. The CDR3 is 13 amino acids. CDR3 loop: CASSEDRGQPQHF. The CDR3 region has the DNA TGTGCCAGCAGTGAGGACAGGGGTCAGCCCCAGCATTTT.

The chain uses TRBV6-5 and TRBJ2-3; D is unclear. The CDR3 runs to 14 residues. CDR1 MNHEY and CDR2 SVGAGI come from the germline V gene. V lost 6 bases and J lost 0, with 10 bases in between. The CDR3 region has the DNA TGTGCCAGCAGCCCCACCCCCAGCACAGATACGCAGTATTTT. Protein sequence: CASSPTPSTDTQYF.

The chain links TRBV7-8 to TRBJ2-3; D gene ambiguous. The CDR3 contains 14 residues. Germline V gene data show CDR1 as SGHVS and CDR2 as FQNEAQ. V was shortened by 1 base and J by 6 bases, with 11 bases between the two germline ends. CDR3 loop: CASSLDEAMDTQYF. The CDR3 nucleotides read TGTGCCAGCAGCTTAGATGAGGCGATGGATACGCAGTATTTT.

This rearrangement joins TRBV6-5 to TRBJ1-6; D remains ambiguous. The germline V and J ends were trimmed by 6 bases and 0 bases, with 9 bases remaining between them. CDR3 length: 15 residues. Germline V gene sequence: CDR1 MNHEY, CDR2 SVGAGI. CDR3 sequence (DNA): TGTGCCAGCAGAGACGGAAGCTCCTATAATTCACCCCTCCACTTT. It specifies CASRDGSSYNSPLHF.

The gene calls are TRBV30 and TRBJ1-5, with D hard to call. V lost 8 bases and J 0 bases, leaving 11 bases between the germline ends. This CDR3 has 13 residues. CDR1 and CDR2 (germline): GTSNPN, SVGIG (reference sequence). CDR3 nucleotide sequence: TGTGCCGCGGCCGGTGATAGCAATCAGCCCCAGCATTTT. Protein: CAAAGDSNQPQHF. Drawing the rest from reference TRBV30 and TRBJ1-5, the complete variable domain is SQTIHQWPATLVQPVGSPLSLECTVEGTSNPNLYWYRQAAGRGLQLLFYSVGIGQISSEVPQNLSASRPQDRQFILSSKKLLLSDSGFYLCAAAGDSNQPQHFGDGTRLSIL.

About this clone: Relative to the germline gene, one junction end is altered; a read error may explain this. The chain uses TRBV7-7 and TRBJ2-7; 7 bases are a match to TRBD1. Germline CDR1 reads SSHAT; CDR2 reads FNYEAQ (reference sequence). CDR3 length: 14 amino acids. The CDR3: CASSTTTGSGEQYF. CDR3 nucleotides: TGTGCTAGCAGCACGACGACAGGGTCGGGCGAGCAGTACTTC.

The rearrangement joins TRBV3-1 (or the pseudogene TRBV3-2) to TRBJ1-1; D is perhaps TRBD1 (6 bases). CDR3 length: 15 amino acids. Trimming shortened V by 5 bases and J by 1 base, and 14 bases separated the two germline ends. The germline V gene encodes CDR1 LGHDT and CDR2 YNNKEL (reference sequence). CDR3 sequence reads: CASSKQTGTNTEAFF. The CDR3 DNA reads TGTGCCAGCAGCAAGCAGACAGGCACGAACACTGAAGCTTTCTTT.

J is TRBJ2-1 and V is TRBV7-9; 7 nucleotides agree with TRBD1. The CDR3 consists of 15 residues. With V trimmed by 5 bases and J by 4 bases, 8 bases remained unmatched. Germline assignment: CDR1 SEHNR and CDR2 FQNEAQ (reference sequence). The CDR3 coding sequence is TGTGCCAGCAGCAACCGGGACAGAAGATACAATGAGCAGTTCTTC. This gives the protein CASSNRDRRYNEQFF. The variable domain in full, with the rest retrieved from reference TRBV7-9 and TRBJ2-1, is DTGVSQNPRHKITKRGQNVTFRCDPISEHNRLYWYRQTLGQGPEFLTYFQNEAQLEKSRLLSDRFSAERPKGSFSTLEIQRTEQGDSAMYLCASSNRDRRYNEQFFGPGTRLTVL.

The chain recombines TRBV7-9 with TRBJ2-7; tentative D call: TRBD1 (5 bases). The CDR3 covers 12 residues. Trimming removed 5 bases at V and 3 bases at J, with 8 bases between. Germline V gene data show CDR1 as SEHNR and CDR2 as FQNEAQ (reference sequence). The CDR3 sequence: CASSIGVYEQYF. The CDR3 DNA sequence: TGTGCCAGCAGCATAGGGGTCTACGAGCAGTACTTC.

The chain recombines TRBV25-1 with TRBJ1-6; TRBD1 aligns across 11 bases. V was clipped by 3 bases and J by 10 bases; unmatched bases: 5. The CDR3 extends over 15 amino acids. CDR1 MGHDK and CDR2 SYGVNS come from the germline V gene. The chain's CDR3 is CASSDGQGAGSPLHF. CDR3 nucleotides: TGTGCCAGCAGTGATGGACAGGGGGCAGGCTCACCCCTCCACTTT.

V and J are TRBV4-1 and TRBJ2-7, with 7 bases that match TRBD2. J lost 2 bases, V lost 2 bases, and 12 bases had no gene match. This CDR3 contains 17 residues. In germline, CDR1 is MGHRA, CDR2 YSYEKL. CDR3 nucleotides: TGCGCCAGCAGCCAACCCCCGGGCGGGACTACAACCTACGAGCAGTACTTC. Translated: CASSQPPGGTTTYEQYF.

The chain is built from TRBV27 and TRBJ1-2, with TRBD1 as a possible D gene (5 bases). V shed 1 base and J shed 6 bases, with 15 bases lying between them. CDR3 length equals 15 residues. Germline V gene lookup returns CDR1 MNHEY and CDR2 SMNVEV (reference sequence). The CDR3 loop is CASSLLLGAGNGYTF. The CDR3 DNA follows: TGTGCCAGCAGTTTATTGCTTGGGGCAGGGAATGGCTACACCTTC.

This chain uses TRBV7-3 with TRBJ2-1, with a weak D call TRBD1 (5 bases). Germline loops: CDR1 SGHTA, CDR2 FQGTGA. The CDR3 covers 13 residues. The germline V and J ends were trimmed by 5 bases and 5 bases, with 10 bases remaining between them. The chain's CDR3 is CASSQGTHNEQFF. DNA for the CDR3: TGTGCCAGCAGCCAGGGAACCCACAATGAGCAGTTCTTC. Filled out from reference TRBV7-3 and TRBJ2-1, the complete variable domain reads GAGVSQTPSNKVTEKGKYVELRCDPISGHTALYWYRQSLGQGPEFLIYFQGTGAADDSGLPNDRFFAVRPEGSVSTLKIQRTERGDSAVYLCASSQGTHNEQFFGPGTRLTVL.

This clone was found once. Other DNA sequences in this sample translate to the same CDR3. V and J are TRBV4-1 and TRBJ1-2; 7 bases match TRBD1. The CDR3 length is 16 residues. Trimming removed 2 bases from V and 3 bases from J; junction bases left unmatched: 9. Germline V gene lookup returns CDR1 MGHRA and CDR2 YSYEKL. In nucleotides, the CDR3 is TGCGCCAGCAGCCAAAGAGACCAGGGGGTTTACTATGGCTACACCTTC. This encodes CASSQRDQGVYYGYTF.

This clone was detected only a few times. The V call is TRBV4-1, the J call TRBJ2-7, with D unclear. Germline assignment: CDR1 MGHRA and CDR2 YSYEKL. Trimming took 2 bases from V and 5 from J, leaving 10 bases between them. The CDR3 is 13 residues long. Written as DNA, the CDR3 is TGCGCCAGCAGCCAAAAGACCCCGAACGAGCAGTACTTC. Its translation is CASSQKTPNEQYF.

This chain joins TRBV7-9 and TRBJ2-5, with D hard to call. This CDR3 spans 16 amino acids. Germline CDR1 and CDR2: SEHNR and FQNEAQ (reference sequence). Trimming took off 4 bases at V and 3 bases at J, with 18 bases between the two ends. The CDR3 DNA reads as TGTGCCAGCAGCTCTACTTCTGAACGACCCGAAGAGACCCAGTACTTC. Protein: CASSSTSERPEETQYF.

V usage is TRBV15 and J usage is TRBJ1-1; no definite D call. The CDR3 extends over 13 amino acids. The germline V gene has CDR1 LNHNV and CDR2 YYDKDF (reference sequence). Trimming took off 0 bases at V and 8 bases at J, with 10 bases between the two ends. The CDR3 sequence: CATSRDRAGEAFF. The CDR3 DNA is TGTGCCACCAGCAGAGATAGGGCAGGAGAAGCTTTCTTT. Looking up the rest from reference TRBV15 and TRBJ1-1 gives the full variable domain: DAMVIQNPRYQVTQFGKPVTLSCSQTLNHNVMYWYQQKSSQAPKLLFHYYDKDFNNEADTPDNFQSRRPNTSFCFLDIRSPGLGDTAMYLCATSRDRAGEAFFGQGTRLTVV.

The V call is TRBV5-5, the J call TRBJ1-1, with D hard to call. From germline, CDR1 is SGHKS and CDR2 YYEKEE (reference sequence). The V and J ends lost 3 bases and 6 bases respectively, with 12 bases between them. This CDR3 contains 13 residues. CDR3 residues: CASSSPRVAEAFF. Written as DNA, the CDR3 is TGTGCCAGCAGCTCGCCCCGGGTGGCTGAAGCTTTCTTT. Complete variable domain (other parts from reference TRBV5-5 and TRBJ1-1): DAGVTQSPTHLIKTRGQQVTLRCSPISGHKSVSWYQQVLGQGPQFIFQYYEKEERGRGNFPDRFSARQFPNYSSELNVNALLLGDSALYLCASSSPRVAEAFFGQGTRLTVV.

The genes are TRBV20-1 and TRBJ2-7; perhaps TRBD2 as D (5 bases). The CDR3 length is 11 residues. Germline assignment: CDR1 DFQATT and CDR2 SNEGSKA (reference sequence). V was trimmed by 5 bases and J by 3 bases, leaving 8 bases between them. The CDR3 loop reads CSAPGIYEQYF. The CDR3 bases are TGCAGTGCTCCCGGGATCTACGAGCAGTACTTC.

V is TRBV6-5 and J is TRBJ1-2; 8 bases line up with TRBD1. The CDR3 covers 15 residues. Germline V gene lookup returns CDR1 MNHEY and CDR2 SVGAGI. V dropped 2 bases and J dropped 4; count of bases not matched to a gene: 6. The CDR3 sequence is CASSYPGQGFYGYTF. CDR3 bases: TGTGCCAGCAGTTACCCCGGACAGGGCTTCTATGGCTACACCTTC.

This chain joins TRBV4-1 and TRBJ2-1; D possibly matches TRBD1 or TRBD2 (5 bases each). Germline CDR1 reads MGHRA; CDR2 reads YSYEKL. The CDR3 has 17 residues. The V end was cut by 0 bases, the J end by 0 bases, with 12 bases between. In DNA, the CDR3 is TGCGCCAGCAGCCAAGATCCGGGACGTAGCTCCTACAATGAGCAGTTCTTC. Translated, it gives CASSQDPGRSSYNEQFF.

The V call is TRBV7-9, the J call TRBJ2-2; 7 bases are a match to TRBD2. Germline lookup yields CDR1 SEHNR and CDR2 FQNEAQ (reference sequence). The V segment lost 0 bases and the J segment 6 bases; nucleotides outside the gene matches: 1. The CDR3 spans 14 residues. The CDR3 reads CASSLAGGPGELFF. CDR3 DNA: TGTGCCAGCAGCTTAGCGGGAGGGCCCGGGGAGCTGTTTTTT.

The chain is built from TRBV20-1 and TRBJ1-3; 9 positions match TRBD1. Trimming took 3 bases from V and 2 from J; bases not matched to a gene: 2. Looked up from germline, CDR1 is DFQATT and CDR2 is SNEGSKA (reference sequence). This CDR3 region has 14 residues. The CDR3 DNA reads TGCAGTGCTAGTGGGGACAGGGCTGGAAACACCATATATTTT. As protein: CSASGDRAGNTIYF.

The gene calls are TRBV7-3 and TRBJ1-2, with 9 bases aligning to TRBD1. J was trimmed by 4 bases and V by 2 bases; bases with no gene match: 2. The CDR3 runs to 14 residues. Per germline, CDR1 SGHTA and CDR2 FQGTGA. The CDR3 nucleotides are TGTGCCAGCAGCTTACTGGGACAGGGCTATGGCTACACCTTC. It specifies CASSLLGQGYGYTF.

The chain carries TRBV6-5 and TRBJ1-2, with 7 bases aligning to TRBD1. The V gene's germline CDR1 is MNHEY and CDR2 SVGAGI. There are 14 residues in the CDR3. Germline trimming cut 7 bases from V and 5 bases from J; bases unmatched to any gene: 10. The CDR3 DNA sequence: TGTGCCAGCAACCCGACAGGGCCTGCTTATGGCTACACCTTC. The encoded protein is CASNPTGPAYGYTF.

V usage is TRBV11-2 and J usage is TRBJ1-1; no clear D gene. Per germline, CDR1 SGHAT and CDR2 FQNNGV. Trimming removed 7 bases at V and 6 bases at J, with 15 bases between. The CDR3 has 13 amino acids. In DNA, the CDR3 is TGTGCCAGCACCCCGGGCCCCGGAGCTGAAGCTTTCTTT. Its translation: CASTPGPGAEAFF. Looking up the rest from reference TRBV11-2 and TRBJ1-1 gives the full variable domain: EAGVAQSPRYKIIEKRQSVAFWCNPISGHATLYWYQQILGQGPKLLIQFQNNGVVDDSQLPKDRFSAERLKGVDSTLKIQPAKLEDSAVYLCASTPGPGAEAFFGQGTRLTVV.

This clone has a single count. This same CDR3 is encoded by further DNA sequences in the sample. V is TRBV27 and J is TRBJ1-5; D remains unclear. Trimming took 0 bases from V and 1 from J, leaving 4 bases between them. CDR3 length: 14 residues. Per the germline V gene, CDR1 is MNHEY and CDR2 is SMNVEV (reference sequence). The CDR3 loop reads CASSLSGSNQPQHF. The CDR3 nucleotides read TGTGCCAGCAGTTTATCGGGAAGCAATCAGCCCCAGCATTTT.

A few counts support this clone. The chain joins TRBV7-9 to TRBJ2-7; weak D call: TRBD2 (5 bases). The CDR3 is 12 residues long. Trimming took 5 bases from V and 4 from J, leaving 9 bases between them. CDR1 and CDR2 (germline): SEHNR, FQNEAQ (reference sequence). CDR3 sequence: CASSMRVYEQYF. As DNA, the CDR3 is TGTGCCAGCAGCATGAGGGTATACGAGCAGTACTTC.